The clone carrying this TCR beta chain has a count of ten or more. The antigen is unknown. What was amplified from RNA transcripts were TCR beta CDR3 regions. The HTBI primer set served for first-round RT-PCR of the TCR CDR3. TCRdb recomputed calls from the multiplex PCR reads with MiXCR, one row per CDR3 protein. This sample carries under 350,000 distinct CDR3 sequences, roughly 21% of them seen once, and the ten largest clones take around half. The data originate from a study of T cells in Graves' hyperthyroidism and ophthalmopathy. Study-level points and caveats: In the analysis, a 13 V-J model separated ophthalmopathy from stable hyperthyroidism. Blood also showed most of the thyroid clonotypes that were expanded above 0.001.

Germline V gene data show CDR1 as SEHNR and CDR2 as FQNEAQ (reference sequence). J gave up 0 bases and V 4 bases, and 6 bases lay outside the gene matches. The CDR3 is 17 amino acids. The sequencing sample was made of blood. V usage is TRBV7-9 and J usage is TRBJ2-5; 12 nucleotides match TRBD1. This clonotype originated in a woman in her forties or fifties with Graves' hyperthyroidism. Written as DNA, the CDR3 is TGTGCCAGCAGCTCGGGACAGGGGGCGAGGTACCAAGAGACCCAGTACTTC. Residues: CASSSGQGARYQETQYF.